Listed here are 23 T cell receptor beta chains from one sample, sequenced in a study of blood T cells in healthy people across ages. For the second PCR, which ran for 7 to 11 cycles, a sample-barcoded 5' primer and a J-beta primer mix were used. Each CDR3 protein is one row after TCRdb ran MiXCR on the 5' RACE reads. The data contain about 670,000 distinct CDR3 sequences, 52% of them singletons. The sequencing sample was made of blood. The receptor source for this set is a woman aged 80 or over in good health.

The genes are TRBV5-1 and TRBJ2-3; maybe TRBD2 (5 bases). Between the trimmed V and J ends, which lost 2 bases and 2 bases, there was a span of 12 bases. The CDR3 consists of 15 residues. Germline-derived CDR1 and CDR2 are SGHRS and YFSETQ. The CDR3: CASSFRLAHTDTQYF. The CDR3 bases are TGCGCCAGCAGCTTCCGTCTAGCTCACACAGATACGCAGTATTTT.

The rearrangement uses TRBV12-3 or TRBV12-4 and TRBJ2-3; TRBD1 matches 9 bases. The trim removed 8 bases at V and 3 bases at J, leaving 6 bases unmatched. This CDR3 is built from 14 residues. For the CDR3, the DNA is TGTGCCAGCTGCTTACAGGGGGCAACAGATACGCAGTATTTT. It translates to CASCLQGATDTQYF.

The chain carries TRBV5-1 and TRBJ2-5, with 14 positions matching TRBD2. The DNA matches TRBJ2-7 better at its end, which makes the J call doubtful. This CDR3 has 18 residues. Germline CDR1 and CDR2: SGHRS and YFSETQ. The CDR3 spells CASSSGLAGGPSVHEQYF. The DNA for the CDR3 is TGCGCCAGCAGCAGCGGACTAGCGGGGGGCCCTTCCGTCCACGAGCAGTACTTC.

About this clonotype itself: At one end, the junction sequence differs from germline, possibly due to a read error. This chain uses TRBV9 with TRBJ2-2; 9 nucleotides agree with TRBD2. The CDR3 contains 15 residues. Germline CDR1 SGDLS, CDR2 YYNGEE. The CDR3 DNA reads as TGTGCCAGCAGTAGGCTAGCGGGGAACGCCGGGGAGCTGTTTTTT. Residues: CASSRLAGNAGELFF.

The V gene is TRBV20-1, the J gene TRBJ1-1; 8 bases line up with TRBD1. The length of the CDR3 is 13 residues. CDR1 and CDR2 from the germline V gene are DFQATT and SNEGSKA (reference sequence). With 7 bases clipped from V and 4 bases from J, the junction kept 8 bases outside the gene matches. The CDR3 region is CSVLGQVPTEAFF. CDR3 DNA sequence: TGCAGTGTCCTGGGACAGGTCCCCACTGAAGCTTTCTTT.

This chain connects TRBV12-3 or TRBV12-4 to TRBJ2-3; D call uncertain. The CDR3 sequence is 12 residues long. The germline V and J ends were trimmed by 8 bases and 2 bases, with 8 bases remaining between them. The CDR3 protein is CASLFHTDTQYF. The CDR3 DNA reads TGTGCCAGCCTATTCCACACAGATACGCAGTATTTT.

The J gene is TRBJ1-2, the V gene TRBV4-2; 11 nucleotides agree with TRBD1. Germline-derived CDR1 and CDR2 are LGHNA and YNFKEQ. The CDR3 runs 16 residues. The V segment lost 1 base and the J segment 9 bases; nucleotides outside the gene matches: 10. CDR3 residues: CASSQAQGQGDSSYTF. For the CDR3, the DNA is TGTGCCAGCAGCCAAGCCCAGGGACAGGGGGATAGTAGCTACACCTTC.

This clonotype was counted once. This may come from a read error, since a much larger clone is one base off. J is TRBJ2-4 and V is TRBV6-6; 7 nucleotides match TRBD1. V lost 6 bases to trimming and J lost 8 bases; unmatched junction nucleotides: 4. This CDR3 is 12 amino acids long. Germline CDR1 is MNHNY and CDR2 is SVGAGI (reference sequence). The CDR3 here is CASRWDRDIQYF. The CDR3 DNA is TGTGCCAGCAGGTGGGACAGAGACATTCAGTACTTC.

The table lists this clonotype with many counts. This clone may be a read error of a much larger clone one base away. This chain joins TRBV6-6 and TRBJ2-5; no definite D call. This CDR3 has 15 amino acids. CDR1 and CDR2 from the germline V gene are MNHNY and SVGAGI (reference sequence). Trimming pared 2 bases from V and 5 bases from J, leaving 15 bases between. The CDR3, as DNA: TGTGCCAGCAGTTACGCTCGATTAGCTGGTGAGACCCAGTACTTC. Its protein is CASSYARLAGETQYF.

The rearrangement joins TRBV20-1 to TRBJ2-2; D not certain. V was clipped by 1 base and J by 8 bases, with 8 bases between them. The CDR3 length is 12 residues. Germline V gene sequence: CDR1 DFQATT, CDR2 SNEGSKA (reference sequence). CDR3 sequence: CSARGTGGELFF. The CDR3 coding sequence is TGCAGTGCTAGAGGAACGGGTGGGGAGCTGTTTTTT.

This clonotype was observed a handful of times. The rearrangement links TRBV5-1 to TRBJ2-1; 13 bases are shared with TRBD2. V was clipped by 3 bases and J by 9 bases; unmatched bases: 9. CDR1 is SGHRS, CDR2 YFSETQ, per germline. The CDR3 loop spans 16 amino acids. CDR3 amino acids: CASSSEGTSGKREQFF. CDR3 in DNA: TGCGCCAGCAGCTCGGAGGGGACTAGCGGGAAACGTGAGCAGTTCTTC.

This clonotype was seen many times. A much larger clone lies one base from this, so it may be a read error. The rearrangement uses TRBV2 and TRBJ2-5; the match to TRBD2 covers 7 bases. Germline lookup yields CDR1 SNHLY and CDR2 FYNNEI. Unmatched junction bases numbered 17, after V lost 5 bases and J lost 11 bases. The CDR3 has 15 amino acids. The CDR3 DNA is TGTGCCAGCAGTCACCGGGAGGTGCAGGGCAATGAGCAGTACTTC. Its translation is CASSHREVQGNEQYF.

The sample holds one count of this clonotype. V and J are TRBV20-1 and TRBJ1-6; maybe TRBD1 (6 bases). The CDR3 loop spans 14 amino acids. The ends were cut back, 3 bases at V and 5 bases at J, with 11 bases in the middle. Per germline, CDR1 DFQATT and CDR2 SNEGSKA (reference sequence). CDR3 coding DNA: TGCAGTGCTAGTCCAGCAGGGGATAATTCACCCCTCCACTTT. Amino acid sequence: CSASPAGDNSPLHF.

On this clonotype: A much larger clone sits a single nucleotide away, making a read error possible. CDR3 in DNA: TGCGCCAGCAGCCAAGGGACCTTACTCCGAACACCCCCCCACTTT. Translating gives CASSQGTLLRTPPHF. The rearrangement uses TRBV4-1 and TRBJ1-6; D remains ambiguous. Germline assignment: CDR1 MGHRA and CDR2 YSYEKL. This CDR3 has 15 amino acids.

This clonotype was seen a few times. A much larger clone differs from this one at a single base, so this may be a read error. The chain joins TRBV12-3 or TRBV12-4 to TRBJ2-5; D unclear. The CDR3 length is 14 residues. As DNA, the CDR3 is TGTGCCAGCAGTGTAGCTACGTTTGGAGAGACCCAGTACTTC. Amino acid sequence: CASSVATFGETQYF.

This chain links TRBV7-9 with TRBJ2-5, with D tentatively TRBD1 (6 bases). V was trimmed by 5 bases and J by 3 bases, leaving 16 bases between them. CDR3 length equals 15 residues. Germline V gives CDR1 SEHNR, CDR2 FQNEAQ (reference sequence). This CDR3 reads CASSGPGTSEETQYF. CDR3 DNA: TGTGCCAGCAGCGGACCCGGGACATCCGAAGAGACCCAGTACTTC.

This chain connects TRBV20-1 to TRBJ2-5; 9 positions agree with TRBD2. Matching the DNA end better, TRBJ2-7 makes the J call doubtful. The CDR3 loop spans 14 amino acids. The germline gives CDR1 DFQATT, CDR2 SNEGSKA (reference sequence). CDR3 sequence: CSASWSGRPYEQYF. The DNA for the CDR3 is TGCAGTGCTAGTTGGAGCGGGAGGCCCTACGAGCAGTACTTC.

About this clonotype: With a much larger clone just one base away, this may be a read error. The J gene is TRBJ1-5, the V gene TRBV7-2; D is unresolved. The CDR3 length is 14 residues. The germline gives CDR1 SGHTA, CDR2 FQGNSA. CDR3 loop: CAGSDIYSNQPQHF. CDR3 in DNA: TGTGCCGGCAGCGACATTTATAGCAATCAGCCCCAGCATTTT.

This sequence joins TRBV5-1 and TRBJ1-1; tentatively, D is TRBD1 (5 bases). The CDR3 consists of 16 residues. Trimming removed 2 bases at V and 0 bases at J, with 14 bases between. The V gene's germline CDR1 is SGHRS and CDR2 YFSETQ. This CDR3 is CASSFLGVGVNTEAFF. CDR3 sequence (DNA): TGCGCCAGCAGCTTTTTGGGTGTGGGGGTGAACACTGAAGCTTTCTTT.

The chain combines TRBV7-9 with TRBJ1-6; no reliable D call. The V end lost 1 base, the J end lost 9 bases, and 13 bases lay between the germline ends. CDR1 SEHNR and CDR2 FQNEAQ come from the germline V gene (reference sequence). The CDR3 has 15 amino acids. The CDR3 loop is CASSLVGNFGSPLHF. The CDR3 nucleotides read TGTGCCAGCAGCTTAGTGGGGAACTTTGGTTCACCCCTCCACTTT.

Written as DNA, the CDR3 is TGTGCCAGCAGCCAACGATACACTGAAGCTTTCTTT. Translated: CASSQRYTEAFF. The chain combines TRBV3-1 with TRBJ1-1; D uncertain. Germline V gene data show CDR1 as LGHDT and CDR2 as YNNKEL (reference sequence). Trimming took off 2 bases at V and 3 bases at J, with 4 bases between the two ends. The CDR3 has 12 amino acids. The full variable domain, in which reference TRBV3-1 and TRBJ1-1 provide the parts outside the CDR3, is DTAVSQTPKYLVTQMGNDKSIKCEQNLGHDTMYWYKQDSKKFLKIMFSYNNKELIINETVPNRFSPKSPDKAHLNLHINSLELGDSAVYFCASSQRYTEAFFGQGTRLTVV.

Concerning this clonotype: One base away lies a much larger clone, so this may be a sequencing read error. The chain is built from TRBV29-1 and TRBJ2-3, with D possibly matching TRBD2 (6 bases). The CDR3 is 15 amino acids. CDR1 is SQVTM and CDR2 is ANQGSEA in the germline V gene. In nucleotides, the CDR3 is TGCGGCGTTAAAGGCGGGGACTTACGCACAGATACGCAGTATTTT. The encoded protein is CGVKGGDLRTDTQYF.

This clonotype has just one count. A much larger clone differs from this one at a single base, so this may be a read error. This chain connects TRBV20-1 to TRBJ2-7; D unresolved. The CDR3 is made up of 11 amino acids. The germline CDR1 and CDR2 sequences are DFQATT and SNEGSKA (reference sequence). The CDR3 DNA reads TGCAGGGCTAGAGATAGGTCCGAGCAGTACTTC. Translating gives CRARDRSEQYF.